The clone carrying this T cell receptor beta chain appeared once. The data stem from a study of control samples from healthy donors and cancer patients. Clones were read by immunoSEQ multiplex PCR, and TCRdb kept only the in-frame ones, dropping some. The sample lists approximately 170,000 clones, 90% occurring once. The V end was cut by 6 bases, the J end by 7 bases, with 15 bases between. This CDR3 spans 14 amino acids. CDR1 and CDR2 (germline): SGHVS, FQNEAQ. The sample was blood. This rearrangement joins TRBV7-8 to TRBJ1-4, with D possibly matching TRBD1 (6 bases). The sequence was collected from a woman aged 50 to 60 in good health. Here the CDR3 DNA reads TGTGCCAGCAGTCTTAGACGGACAGCTGAAAAACTGTTTTTT. This sequence encodes CASSLRRTAEKLFF.